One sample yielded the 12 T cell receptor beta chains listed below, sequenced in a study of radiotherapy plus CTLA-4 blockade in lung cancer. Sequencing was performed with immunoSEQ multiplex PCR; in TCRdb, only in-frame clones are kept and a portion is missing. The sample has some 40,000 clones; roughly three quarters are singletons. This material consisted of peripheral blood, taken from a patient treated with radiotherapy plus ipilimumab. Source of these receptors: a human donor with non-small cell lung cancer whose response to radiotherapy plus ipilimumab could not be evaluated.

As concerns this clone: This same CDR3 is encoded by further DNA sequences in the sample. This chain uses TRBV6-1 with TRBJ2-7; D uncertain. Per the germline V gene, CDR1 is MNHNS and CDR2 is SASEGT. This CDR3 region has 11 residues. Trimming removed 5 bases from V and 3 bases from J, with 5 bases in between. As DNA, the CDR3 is TGTGCCAGCAGTCCGTTCTACGAGCAGTACTTC. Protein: CASSPFYEQYF.

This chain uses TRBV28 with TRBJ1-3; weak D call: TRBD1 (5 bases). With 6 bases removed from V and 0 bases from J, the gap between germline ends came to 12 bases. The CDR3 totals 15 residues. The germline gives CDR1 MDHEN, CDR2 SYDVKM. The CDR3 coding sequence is TGTGCCAGCAGCGCAGGGCCTAGCTCTGGAAACACCATATATTTT. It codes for CASSAGPSSGNTIYF.

The CDR3 loop is CSVGEGNEKLFF. In nucleotides, the CDR3 is TGCAGCGTGGGGGAGGGTAATGAAAAACTGTTTTTT. The chain couples TRBV29-1 to TRBJ1-4; D might be TRBD1 (5 bases). The CDR3 is made up of 12 amino acids. CDR1 is SQVTM and CDR2 is ANQGSEA in the germline V gene. The V gene lost 6 bases and the J gene lost 4 bases, with 9 bases spanning the gap.

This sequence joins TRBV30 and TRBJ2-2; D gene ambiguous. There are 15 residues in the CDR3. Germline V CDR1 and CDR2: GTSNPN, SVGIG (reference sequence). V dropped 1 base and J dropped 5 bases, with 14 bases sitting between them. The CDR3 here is CAWSADGFPTGELFF. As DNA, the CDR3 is TGTGCCTGGAGTGCAGACGGGTTCCCAACCGGGGAGCTGTTTTTT.

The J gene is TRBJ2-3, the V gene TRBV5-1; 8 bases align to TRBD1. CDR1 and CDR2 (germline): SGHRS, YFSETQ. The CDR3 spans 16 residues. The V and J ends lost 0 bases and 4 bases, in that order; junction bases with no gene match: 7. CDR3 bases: TGCGCCAGCAGCTTGGACAGGGGGTTTGTCGCAGATACGCAGTATTTT. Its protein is CASSLDRGFVADTQYF.

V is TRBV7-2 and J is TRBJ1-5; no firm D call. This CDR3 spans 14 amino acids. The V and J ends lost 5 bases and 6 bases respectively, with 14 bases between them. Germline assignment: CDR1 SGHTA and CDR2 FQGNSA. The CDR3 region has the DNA TGTGCCAGCAGCCCCGTCGAAGGCGGTCAGCCCCAGCATTTT. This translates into CASSPVEGGQPQHF.

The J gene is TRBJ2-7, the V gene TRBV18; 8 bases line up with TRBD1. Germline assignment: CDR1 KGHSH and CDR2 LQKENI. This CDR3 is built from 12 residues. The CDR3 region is CTSGQGGYEQYF. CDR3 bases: TGTACGAGTGGACAGGGTGGTTACGAGCAGTACTTC.

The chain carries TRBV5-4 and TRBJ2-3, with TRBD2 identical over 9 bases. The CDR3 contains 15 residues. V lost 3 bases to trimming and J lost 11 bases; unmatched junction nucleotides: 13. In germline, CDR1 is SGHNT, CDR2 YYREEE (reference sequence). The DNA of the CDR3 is TGTGCCAGCAGCTCCTTCGGCGGGGGGGGCTCTGGGCAGTATTTT. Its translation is CASSSFGGGGSGQYF.

The CDR3 protein is CASSEHSQVEKLFF. The CDR3 region has the DNA TGTGCCAGCAGTGAACACTCTCAGGTAGAAAAACTGTTTTTT. The chain has TRBV2 and TRBJ1-4; no definite D call. Per germline, CDR1 SNHLY and CDR2 FYNNEI. V was trimmed by 2 bases and J by 8 bases, leaving 12 bases between them. The CDR3 has 14 residues.

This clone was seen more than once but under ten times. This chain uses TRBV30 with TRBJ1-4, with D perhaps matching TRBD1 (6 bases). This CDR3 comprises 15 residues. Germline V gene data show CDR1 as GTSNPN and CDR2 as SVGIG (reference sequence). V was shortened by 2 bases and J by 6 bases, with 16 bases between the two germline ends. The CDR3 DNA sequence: TGTGCCTGGAGTACTACAGGGAATGAGGATGAAAAACTGTTTTTT. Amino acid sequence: CAWSTTGNEDEKLFF. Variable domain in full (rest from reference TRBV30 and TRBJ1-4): SQTIHQWPATLVQPVGSPLSLECTVEGTSNPNLYWYRQAAGRGLQLLFYSVGIGQISSEVPQNLSASRPQDRQFILSSKKLLLSDSGFYLCAWSTTGNEDEKLFFGSGTQLSVL.

CDR3 residues: CASSPGASGMDTQYF. In nucleotides, the CDR3 is TGTGCCAGCAGCCCAGGGGCTAGCGGAATGGATACGCAGTATTTT. The chain recombines TRBV7-3 with TRBJ2-3, with D perhaps TRBD2 (7 bases). The CDR3 has 15 amino acids. The V end was cut by 5 bases, the J end by 6 bases, with 18 bases between. In germline, CDR1 is SGHTA, CDR2 FQGTGA.

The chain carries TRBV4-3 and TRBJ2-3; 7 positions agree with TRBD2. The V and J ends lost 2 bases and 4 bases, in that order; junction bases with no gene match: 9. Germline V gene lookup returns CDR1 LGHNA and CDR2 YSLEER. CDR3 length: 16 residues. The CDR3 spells CASSQMGGPVADTQYF. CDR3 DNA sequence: TGCGCCAGCAGCCAAATGGGAGGGCCCGTCGCAGATACGCAGTATTTT.